This T cell receptor (beta chain) was observed in a study of T cell clonality in common variable immunodeficiency. Findings and limits, study-wide: Reportedly, TCR beta sequences from common variable immunodeficiency showed fewer deletions and N-nucleotide insertions.

This clone was seen repeatedly, ten times or more. The antigen is undetermined. The read finishes 3 residues shy of the CDR3 end, and the germline J gene is used to complete it. The V segment lost 6 bases and the J segment 6 bases; nucleotides outside the gene matches: 12. The CDR3 has 16 amino acids. Profiled with immunoSEQ multiplex PCR; TCRdb holds only in-frame clones, not every one. The sample includes approximately 16,000 clones, none of them occurring once. The receptor's source is a human donor with common variable immunodeficiency. The chain has TRBV12-3 or TRBV12-4 and TRBJ2-5; 11 nucleotides line up with TRBD2. Input material: peripheral blood mononuclear cells. CDR3 loop: CASRRDLLAGVQTQYF. Incomplete CDR3 DNA: TGTGCCAGCAGGCGGGACTTACTAGCGGGGGTTCAGACC.